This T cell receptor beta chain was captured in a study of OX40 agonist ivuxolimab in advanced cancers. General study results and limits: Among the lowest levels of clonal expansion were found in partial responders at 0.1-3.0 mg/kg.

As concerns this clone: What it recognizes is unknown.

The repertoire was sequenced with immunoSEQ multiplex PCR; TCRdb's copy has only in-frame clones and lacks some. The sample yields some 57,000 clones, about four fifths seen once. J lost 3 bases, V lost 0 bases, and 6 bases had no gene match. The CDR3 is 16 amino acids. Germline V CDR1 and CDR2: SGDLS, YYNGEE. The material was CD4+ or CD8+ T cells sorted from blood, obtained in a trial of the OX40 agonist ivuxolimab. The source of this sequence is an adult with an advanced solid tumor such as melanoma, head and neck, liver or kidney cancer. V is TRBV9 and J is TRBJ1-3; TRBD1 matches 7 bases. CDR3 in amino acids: CASSVDEGAYGNTIYF. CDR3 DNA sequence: TGTGCCAGCAGCGTAGATGAGGGGGCGTATGGAAACACCATATATTTT.